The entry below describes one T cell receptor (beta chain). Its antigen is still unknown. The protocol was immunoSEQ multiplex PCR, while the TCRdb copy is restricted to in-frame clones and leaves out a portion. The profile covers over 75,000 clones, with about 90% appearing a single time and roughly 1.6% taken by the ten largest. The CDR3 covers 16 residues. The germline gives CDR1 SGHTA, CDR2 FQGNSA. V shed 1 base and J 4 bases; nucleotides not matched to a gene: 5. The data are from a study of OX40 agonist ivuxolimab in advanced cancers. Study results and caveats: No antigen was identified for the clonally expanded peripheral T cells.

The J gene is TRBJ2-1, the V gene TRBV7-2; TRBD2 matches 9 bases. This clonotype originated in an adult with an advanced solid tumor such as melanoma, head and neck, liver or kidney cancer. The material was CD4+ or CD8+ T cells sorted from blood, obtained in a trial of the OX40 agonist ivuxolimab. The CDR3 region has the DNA TGTGCCAGCAGCTTAGATGGTCTAGCGGGATACAATGAGCAGTTCTTC. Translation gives CASSLDGLAGYNEQFF.